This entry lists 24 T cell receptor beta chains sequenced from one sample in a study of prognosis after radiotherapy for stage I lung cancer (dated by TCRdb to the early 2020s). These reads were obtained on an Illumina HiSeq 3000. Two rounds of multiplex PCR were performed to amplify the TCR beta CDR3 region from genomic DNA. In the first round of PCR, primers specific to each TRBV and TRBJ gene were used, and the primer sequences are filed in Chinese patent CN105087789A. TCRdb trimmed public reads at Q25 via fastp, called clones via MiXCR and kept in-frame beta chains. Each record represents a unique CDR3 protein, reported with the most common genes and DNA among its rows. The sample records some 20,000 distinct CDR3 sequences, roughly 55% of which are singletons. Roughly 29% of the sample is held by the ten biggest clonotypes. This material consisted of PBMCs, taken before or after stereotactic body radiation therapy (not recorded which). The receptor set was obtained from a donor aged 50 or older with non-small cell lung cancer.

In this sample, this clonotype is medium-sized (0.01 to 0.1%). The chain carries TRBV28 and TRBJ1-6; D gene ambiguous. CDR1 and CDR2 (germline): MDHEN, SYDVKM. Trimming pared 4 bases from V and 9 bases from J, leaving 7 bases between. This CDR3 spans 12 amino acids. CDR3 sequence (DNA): TGTGCCAGCAGTTCAACAACTTCACCCCTCCACTTT. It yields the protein CASSSTTSPLHF. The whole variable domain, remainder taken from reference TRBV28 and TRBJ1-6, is DVKVTQSSRYLVKRTGEKVFLECVQDMDHENMFWYRQDPGLGLRLIYFSYDVKMKEKGDIPEGYSVSREKKERFSLILESASTNQTSMYLCASSSTTSPLHFGNGTRLTVT.

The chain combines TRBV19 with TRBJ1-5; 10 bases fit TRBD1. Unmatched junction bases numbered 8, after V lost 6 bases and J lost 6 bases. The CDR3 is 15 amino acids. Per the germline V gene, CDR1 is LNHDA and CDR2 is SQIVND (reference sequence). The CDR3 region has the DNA TGTGCCAGTAGCCGGACAGGGGGACGAGTTCAGCCCCAGCATTTT. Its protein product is CASSRTGGRVQPQHF.

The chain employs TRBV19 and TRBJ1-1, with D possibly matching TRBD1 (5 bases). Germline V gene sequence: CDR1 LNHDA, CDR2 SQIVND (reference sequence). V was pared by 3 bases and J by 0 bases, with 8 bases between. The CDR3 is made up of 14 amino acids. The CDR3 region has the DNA TGTGCCAGTAGTATTTCACAGGTGAACACTGAAGCTTTCTTT. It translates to CASSISQVNTEAFF.

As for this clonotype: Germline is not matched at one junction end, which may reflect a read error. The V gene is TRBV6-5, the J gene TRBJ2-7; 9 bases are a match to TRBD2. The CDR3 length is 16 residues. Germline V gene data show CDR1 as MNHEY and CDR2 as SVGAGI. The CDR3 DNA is TGTGCCAGCATTTACTTCCGGGCGGGAGGGCCCTACGAGCAGTACTTC. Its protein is CASIYFRAGGPYEQYF.

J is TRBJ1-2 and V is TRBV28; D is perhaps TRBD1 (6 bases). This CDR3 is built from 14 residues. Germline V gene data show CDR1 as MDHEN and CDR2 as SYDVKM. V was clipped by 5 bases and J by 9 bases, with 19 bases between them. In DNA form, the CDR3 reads TGTGCCAGCAGTGGTACCATGGGGGCTGACAGCTACACCTTC. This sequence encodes CASSGTMGADSYTF.

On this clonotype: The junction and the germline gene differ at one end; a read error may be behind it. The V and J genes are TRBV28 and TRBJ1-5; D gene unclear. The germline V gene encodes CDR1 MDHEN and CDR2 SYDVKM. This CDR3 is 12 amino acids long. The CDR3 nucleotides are TGTTCCAGCAGCTCCTCGGGGTTGCCCCAGCATTTT. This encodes CSSSSSGLPQHF.

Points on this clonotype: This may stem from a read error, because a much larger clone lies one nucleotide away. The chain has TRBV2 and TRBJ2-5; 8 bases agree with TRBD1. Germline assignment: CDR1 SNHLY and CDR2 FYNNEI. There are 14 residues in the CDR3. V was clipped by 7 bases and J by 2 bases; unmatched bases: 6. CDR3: CASIAYRGQETQYF. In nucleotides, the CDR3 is TGTGCCAGCATTGCCTACAGGGGGCAAGAGACCCAGTACTTC.

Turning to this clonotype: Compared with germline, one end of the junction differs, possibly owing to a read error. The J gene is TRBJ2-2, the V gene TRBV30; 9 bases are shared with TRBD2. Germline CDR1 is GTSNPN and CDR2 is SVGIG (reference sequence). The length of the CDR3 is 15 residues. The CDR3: CAWSPTSGRTGGLFF. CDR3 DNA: TGTGCCTGGAGTCCGACTAGCGGTAGGACCGGGGGGCTGTTTTTT. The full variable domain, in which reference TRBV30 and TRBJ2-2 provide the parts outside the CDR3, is SQTIHQWPATLVQPVGSPLSLECTVEGTSNPNLYWYRQAAGRGLQLLFYSVGIGQISSEVPQNLSASRPQDRQFILSSKKLLLSDSGFYLCAWSPTSGRTGGLFFGEGSRLTVL.

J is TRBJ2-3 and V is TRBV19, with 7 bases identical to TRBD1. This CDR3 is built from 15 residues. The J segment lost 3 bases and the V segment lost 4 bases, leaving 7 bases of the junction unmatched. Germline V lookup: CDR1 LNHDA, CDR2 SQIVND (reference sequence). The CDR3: CASSTRQGRTDTQYF. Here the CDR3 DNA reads TGTGCCAGTAGTACTCGACAGGGTAGGACAGATACGCAGTATTTT.

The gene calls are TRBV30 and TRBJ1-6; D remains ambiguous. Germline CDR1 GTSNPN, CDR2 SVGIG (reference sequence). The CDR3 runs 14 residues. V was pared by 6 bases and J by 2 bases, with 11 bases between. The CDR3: CACPTETYNSPLHF. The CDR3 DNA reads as TGTGCCTGCCCGACGGAGACCTATAATTCACCCCTCCACTTT.

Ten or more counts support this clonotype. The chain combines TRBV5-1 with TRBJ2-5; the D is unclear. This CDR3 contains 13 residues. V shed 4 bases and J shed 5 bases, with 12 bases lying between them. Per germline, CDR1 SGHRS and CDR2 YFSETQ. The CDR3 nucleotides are TGCGCCAGCAGCCCGGCGGTGGGGGAGACCCAGTACTTC. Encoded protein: CASSPAVGETQYF.

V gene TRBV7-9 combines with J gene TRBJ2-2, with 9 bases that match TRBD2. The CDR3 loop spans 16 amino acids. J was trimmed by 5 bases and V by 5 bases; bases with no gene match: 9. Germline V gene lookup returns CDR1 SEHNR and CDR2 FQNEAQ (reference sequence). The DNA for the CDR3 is TGTGCCAGCAGCCCCCAAGGGACTAGCCCTACCGGGGAGCTGTTTTTT. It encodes CASSPQGTSPTGELFF. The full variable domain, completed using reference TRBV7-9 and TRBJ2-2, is DTGVSQNPRHKITKRGQNVTFRCDPISEHNRLYWYRQTLGQGPEFLTYFQNEAQLEKSRLLSDRFSAERPKGSFSTLEIQRTEQGDSAMYLCASSPQGTSPTGELFFGEGSRLTVL.

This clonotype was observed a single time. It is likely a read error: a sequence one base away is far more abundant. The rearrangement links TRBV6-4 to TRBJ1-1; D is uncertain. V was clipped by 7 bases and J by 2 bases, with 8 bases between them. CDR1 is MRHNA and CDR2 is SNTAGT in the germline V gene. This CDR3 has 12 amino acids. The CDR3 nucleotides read TGTGCCAGCATTTACCCTAACACTGAAGCTTTCTTT. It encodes CASIYPNTEAFF.

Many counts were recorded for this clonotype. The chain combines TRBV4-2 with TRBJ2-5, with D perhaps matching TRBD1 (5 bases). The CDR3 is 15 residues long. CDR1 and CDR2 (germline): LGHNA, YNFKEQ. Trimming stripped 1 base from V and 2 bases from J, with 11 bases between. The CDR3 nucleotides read TGTGCCAGCAGCCAAGCAGGGTACGGGCAAGAGACCCAGTACTTC. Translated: CASSQAGYGQETQYF.

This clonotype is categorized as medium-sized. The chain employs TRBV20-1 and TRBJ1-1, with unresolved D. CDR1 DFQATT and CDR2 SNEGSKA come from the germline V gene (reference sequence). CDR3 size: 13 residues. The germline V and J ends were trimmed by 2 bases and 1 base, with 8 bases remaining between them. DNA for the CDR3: TGCAGTGCTAGACCTGGAGGGAACACTGAAGCTTTCTTT. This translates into CSARPGGNTEAFF.

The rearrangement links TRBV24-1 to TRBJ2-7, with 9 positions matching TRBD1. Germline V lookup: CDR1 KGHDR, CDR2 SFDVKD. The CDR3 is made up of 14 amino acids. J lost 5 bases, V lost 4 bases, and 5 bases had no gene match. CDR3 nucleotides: TGTGCCACCAGTGAATCAACAGGGGGCGACGAGCAGTACTTC. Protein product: CATSESTGGDEQYF.

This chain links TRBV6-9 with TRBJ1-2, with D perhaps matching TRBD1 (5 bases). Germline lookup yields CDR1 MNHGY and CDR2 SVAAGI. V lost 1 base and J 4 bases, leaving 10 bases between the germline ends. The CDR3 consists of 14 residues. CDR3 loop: CASSYFRDFYGYTF. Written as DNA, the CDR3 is TGTGCCAGCAGTTATTTTAGGGACTTCTATGGCTACACCTTC.

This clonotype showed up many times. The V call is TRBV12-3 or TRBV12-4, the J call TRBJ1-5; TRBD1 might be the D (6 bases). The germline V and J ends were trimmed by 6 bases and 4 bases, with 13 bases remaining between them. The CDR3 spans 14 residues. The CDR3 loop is CASRDRQVNQPQHF. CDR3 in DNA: TGTGCCAGCAGGGACAGACAGGTAAATCAGCCCCAGCATTTT.

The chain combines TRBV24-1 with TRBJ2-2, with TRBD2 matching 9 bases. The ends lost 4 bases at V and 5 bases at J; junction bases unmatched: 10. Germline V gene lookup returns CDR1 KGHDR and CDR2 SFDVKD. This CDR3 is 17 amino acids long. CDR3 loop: CATSEGPLAGETGELFF. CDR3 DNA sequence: TGTGCCACCAGTGAAGGACCGTTAGCGGGGGAAACCGGGGAGCTGTTTTTT.

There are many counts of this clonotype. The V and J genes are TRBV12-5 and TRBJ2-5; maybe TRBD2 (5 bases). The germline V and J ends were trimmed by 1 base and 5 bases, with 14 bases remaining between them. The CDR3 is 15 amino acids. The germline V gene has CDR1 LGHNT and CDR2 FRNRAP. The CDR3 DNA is TGTGCTAGTGGTTTGGGTTTGCCGGGATTTGAGACCCAGTACTTC. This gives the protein CASGLGLPGFETQYF.

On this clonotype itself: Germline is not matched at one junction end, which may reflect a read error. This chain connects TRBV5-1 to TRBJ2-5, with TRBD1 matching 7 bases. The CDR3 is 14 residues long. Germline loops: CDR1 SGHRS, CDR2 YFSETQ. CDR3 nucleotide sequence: TGCGCCAGCAGGAGGGACAGTATCCAAGAGAACCAGTACTTC. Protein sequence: CASRRDSIQENQYF.

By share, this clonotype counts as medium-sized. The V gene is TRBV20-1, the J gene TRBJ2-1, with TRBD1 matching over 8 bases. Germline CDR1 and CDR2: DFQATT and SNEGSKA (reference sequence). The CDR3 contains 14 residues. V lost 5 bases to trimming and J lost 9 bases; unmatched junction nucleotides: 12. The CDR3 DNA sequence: TGCAGTGCTCAAAACAGGGGGAGGCTTGGTGAGCAGTTCTTC. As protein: CSAQNRGRLGEQFF.

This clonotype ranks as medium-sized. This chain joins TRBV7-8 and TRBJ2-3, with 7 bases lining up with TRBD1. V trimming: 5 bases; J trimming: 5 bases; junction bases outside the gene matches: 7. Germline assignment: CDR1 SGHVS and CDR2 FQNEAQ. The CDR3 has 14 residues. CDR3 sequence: CASSASPGGDTQYF. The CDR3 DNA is TGTGCCAGCAGCGCGTCGCCAGGGGGAGATACGCAGTATTTT.

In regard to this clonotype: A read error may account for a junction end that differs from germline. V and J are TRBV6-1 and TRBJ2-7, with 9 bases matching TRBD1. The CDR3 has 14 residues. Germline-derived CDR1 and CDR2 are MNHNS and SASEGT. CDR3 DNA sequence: TGTGCCAGCAGCCTGGGACAGGGTCTCCACGATCAGTACTTC. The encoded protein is CASSLGQGLHDQYF.